The 13 T cell receptor beta chains below come from one sample, sequenced in a study of identical twins. TCRdb processed the 5' RACE reads anew with MiXCR; each CDR3 protein has one entry. The data hold under 900,000 distinct CDR3 sequences, with 18% observed a single time. The sample was also linked to a second study, of T cells expressing NK-cell markers.

Sequenced sample: PBMCs. The receptors come from a young woman in good health.

This clonotype was counted between two and nine times. This chain links TRBV5-1 with TRBJ1-1, with unresolved D. Germline assignment: CDR1 SGHRS and CDR2 YFSETQ. This CDR3 contains 15 residues. Trimming shortened V by 0 bases and J by 1 base, and 10 bases separated the two germline ends. CDR3 loop: CASSLAGLTNTEAFF. The CDR3 coding sequence is TGCGCCAGCAGCTTGGCGGGATTGACGAACACTGAAGCTTTCTTT.

The V gene is TRBV29-1, the J gene TRBJ2-3, with D perhaps TRBD1 or TRBD2 (5 bases each). Germline loops: CDR1 SQVTM, CDR2 ANQGSEA. This CDR3 is 14 amino acids long. V was cut by 6 bases and J by 0 bases, with 13 bases left in between. The chain's CDR3 is CSVAGTHSTDTQYF. CDR3 nucleotide sequence: TGCAGCGTGGCCGGGACGCATAGCACAGATACGCAGTATTTT.

This clonotype turned up a few times. This rearrangement joins TRBV30 to TRBJ1-1, with TRBD1 as a possible D gene (6 bases). V gave up 4 bases and J gave up 2 bases, with 14 bases separating them. Germline lookup yields CDR1 GTSNPN and CDR2 SVGIG (reference sequence). This CDR3 region has 14 residues. In DNA form, the CDR3 reads TGTGCCTGGATTTTCCTCGGGGGCAACACTGAAGCTTTCTTT. It translates to CAWIFLGGNTEAFF.

J is TRBJ1-5 and V is TRBV5-1; D is possibly TRBD1 (6 bases). Between the trimmed V and J ends, which lost 4 bases and 7 bases, there was a span of 15 bases. The CDR3 length is 14 residues. Germline assignment: CDR1 SGHRS and CDR2 YFSETQ. CDR3 DNA sequence: TGCGCCAGCAGCCTGGAGGGGGAGAGACAGCCCCAGCATTTT. Residues: CASSLEGERQPQHF. The whole variable domain, filled in from reference TRBV5-1 and TRBJ1-5, reads KAGVTQTPRYLIKTRGQQVTLSCSPISGHRSVSWYQQTPGQGLQFLFEYFSETQRNKGNFPGRFSGRQFSNSRSEMNVSTLELGDSALYLCASSLEGERQPQHFGDGTRLSIL.

The V call is TRBV4-3, the J call TRBJ2-1; TRBD1 matches at 8 bases. J was trimmed by 9 bases and V by 1 base; bases with no gene match: 11. This CDR3 is built from 16 residues. Germline V gene sequence: CDR1 LGHNA, CDR2 YSLEER. CDR3 nucleotide sequence: TGCGCCAGCAGCCAAGCTCGGACAGGGTATGGGATTGAGCAGTTCTTC. This sequence encodes CASSQARTGYGIEQFF.

This clonotype came up a few times. This chain joins TRBV7-8 and TRBJ2-7, with 9 nucleotides matching TRBD1. Germline CDR1 SGHVS, CDR2 FQNEAQ. There are 15 residues in the CDR3. The V and J ends lost 5 bases and 2 bases, in that order; junction bases with no gene match: 7. The CDR3 reads CASSTRDRATYEQYF. In nucleotides, the CDR3 is TGTGCCAGCAGCACCCGGGACAGGGCCACCTACGAGCAGTACTTC.

This clonotype has just a few counts. This chain joins TRBV10-3 and TRBJ2-3, with TRBD2 matching 8 bases. J gave up 9 bases and V 4 bases, and 18 bases lay outside the gene matches. This CDR3 comprises 17 residues. In germline, CDR1 is ENHRY, CDR2 SYGVKD. The CDR3 spells CAISVGVAGSGWSTQYF. The CDR3 nucleotides are TGTGCCATCAGTGTTGGGGTAGCGGGGTCCGGCTGGTCGACGCAGTATTTT.

This clonotype came up a few times. This CDR3 is CASSPPSIPYEQYF. The CDR3 nucleotides are TGTGCCAGCTCACCACCGTCGATACCCTACGAGCAGTACTTC. The chain has TRBV18 and TRBJ2-7, with D hard to call. With 0 bases removed from V and 2 bases from J, the gap between germline ends came to 8 bases. Germline CDR1 reads KGHSH; CDR2 reads LQKENI. The length of the CDR3 is 14 residues.

The V call is TRBV12-3 or TRBV12-4, the J call TRBJ1-2, with 10 bases aligning to TRBD1. There are 14 residues in the CDR3. Germline trimming cut 5 bases from V and 8 bases from J; bases unmatched to any gene: 8. The CDR3 DNA reads TGTGCCAGCAGTATAGAGACAGGGGGCATCGGCTACACCTTC. Translating it yields CASSIETGGIGYTF.

V gene TRBV29-1 combines with J gene TRBJ2-1, with TRBD2 matching over 10 bases. In germline, CDR1 is SQVTM, CDR2 ANQGSEA. Trimming cost V 6 bases and J 5 bases; bases outside gene matches: 7. The CDR3 is made up of 14 amino acids. CDR3 sequence: CSVELAGRNNEQFF. CDR3 nucleotide sequence: TGCAGCGTGGAACTAGCGGGGCGAAACAATGAGCAGTTCTTC.

The gene calls are TRBV29-1 and TRBJ2-3; D gene ambiguous. The V end lost 8 bases, the J end lost 5 bases, and 11 bases lay between the germline ends. This CDR3 contains 11 residues. Germline values: CDR1 SQVTM, CDR2 ANQGSEA. The CDR3 loop reads CSTPDGDTQYF. In DNA form, the CDR3 reads TGCAGCACCCCCGACGGAGATACGCAGTATTTT.

The chain has TRBV20-1 and TRBJ2-7; a possible D gene is TRBD1 (6 bases). In germline, CDR1 is DFQATT, CDR2 SNEGSKA (reference sequence). The CDR3 totals 12 residues. The germline V and J ends were trimmed by 6 bases and 7 bases, with 16 bases remaining between them. This CDR3 is CSAPDSPGEQYF. The CDR3 DNA sequence: TGCAGTGCACCGGACAGCCCGGGGGAGCAGTACTTC.

The sample holds one count of this clonotype. V is TRBV5-1 and J is TRBJ2-7; D possibly corresponds to TRBD2 (6 bases). The CDR3 runs to 17 residues. Trimming cost V 1 base and J 5 bases, with 22 bases left between them. Looked up from germline, CDR1 is SGHRS and CDR2 is YFSETQ. CDR3 protein: CASSLQRWPGARNEQYF. For the CDR3, the DNA is TGCGCCAGCAGCTTGCAGCGCTGGCCGGGAGCTCGGAACGAGCAGTACTTC.